What follows are 9 T cell receptor beta chains derived from one specimen sequenced in a study of cytomegalovirus exposure and HLA in healthy donors. This PCR relied on a set of 60 Vbeta primers and 13 Jbeta primers. Assay: immunoSEQ multiplex PCR; the TCRdb copy retains only in-frame clones and omits some. The sample table includes tens of thousands of clones. Sequencing was performed on PBMCs. Every receptor here comes from a woman aged 60-75 years in good health and CMV-seronegative.

V gene TRBV7-2 combines with J gene TRBJ2-7; weak D call: TRBD2 (6 bases). The V gene's germline CDR1 is SGHTA and CDR2 FQGNSA. The CDR3 has 17 residues. The V and J ends lost 7 bases and 3 bases respectively, with 25 bases between them. The CDR3 coding sequence is TGTGCCAGCAACCTAACGCCCCCCCCAGGGACTCACTACGAGCAGTACTTC. Protein product: CASNLTPPPGTHYEQYF.

The chain couples TRBV2 to TRBJ2-7; D is perhaps TRBD1 (6 bases). This CDR3 has 12 amino acids. The germline V gene has CDR1 SNHLY and CDR2 FYNNEI. V lost 6 bases to trimming and J lost 3 bases, with 9 bases between them. CDR3 bases: TGTGCCAGCAGGGAACAGGGCTACGAGCAGTACTTC. It specifies CASREQGYEQYF.

V and J are TRBV4-2 and TRBJ2-1; 8 nucleotides line up with TRBD2. The CDR3 totals 17 residues. Germline loops: CDR1 LGHNA, CDR2 YNFKEQ. Losses at the gene ends were 4 bases for V and 2 bases for J; bases not matched to a gene: 10. The CDR3 loop is CASSLETSALPYNEQFF. The CDR3, as DNA: TGTGCCAGCAGCCTCGAGACTAGCGCCCTTCCCTACAATGAGCAGTTCTTC.

The gene calls are TRBV5-1 and TRBJ2-7, with 8 bases matching TRBD1. CDR1 and CDR2 (germline): SGHRS, YFSETQ. The CDR3 is made up of 15 amino acids. With 4 bases clipped from V and 2 bases from J, the junction kept 8 bases outside the gene matches. The CDR3 spells CASSPGTGLPYEQYF. CDR3 nucleotides: TGCGCCAGCAGCCCGGGGACAGGCCTTCCCTACGAGCAGTACTTC. Full variable domain (rest looked up from reference TRBV5-1 and TRBJ2-7): KAGVTQTPRYLIKTRGQQVTLSCSPISGHRSVSWYQQTPGQGLQFLFEYFSETQRNKGNFPGRFSGRQFSNSRSEMNVSTLELGDSALYLCASSPGTGLPYEQYFGPGTRLTVT.

V and J are TRBV28 and TRBJ1-1; weak D call: TRBD1 (5 bases). The length of the CDR3 is 13 residues. V was trimmed by 8 bases and J by 5 bases, leaving 15 bases between them. Looked up from germline, CDR1 is MDHEN and CDR2 is SYDVKM. CDR3 region: CASWRGGSTEAFF. The CDR3 bases are TGTGCCAGCTGGAGGGGTGGAAGTACTGAAGCTTTCTTT.

This chain uses TRBV4-3 with TRBJ2-7; D is unresolved. From germline, CDR1 is LGHNA and CDR2 YSLEER. The CDR3 sequence is 13 residues long. V lost 0 bases and J lost 3, with 6 bases in between. The CDR3 sequence is CASSQEASYEQYF. In nucleotides, the CDR3 is TGCGCCAGCAGCCAAGAGGCCAGCTACGAGCAGTACTTC.

DNA of the CDR3: TGTGCCAGCAGTTCCCTCCGGGACAACTCCTACGAGCAGTACTTC. Translated, it gives CASSSLRDNSYEQYF. The rearrangement joins TRBV28 to TRBJ2-7; the D gene is possibly TRBD1 (6 bases). The germline gives CDR1 MDHEN, CDR2 SYDVKM. Deletions cut 4 bases from V and 0 bases from J, with 13 bases between. The CDR3 is 15 residues long.

The chain uses TRBV27 and TRBJ2-5; 7 nucleotides match TRBD1. Germline CDR1 MNHEY, CDR2 SMNVEV (reference sequence). V gave up 5 bases and J gave up 7 bases; unmatched junction bases: 7. The CDR3 sequence is 13 residues long. CDR3 bases: TGTGCCAGCAGTCAAACAGGGGAAGGGACCCAGTACTTC. It translates to CASSQTGEGTQYF.

The chain employs TRBV13 and TRBJ2-1; tentative D call: TRBD2 (5 bases). V shed 8 bases and J shed 7 bases, with 18 bases lying between them. Germline CDR1 PRHDT, CDR2 FYEKMQ (reference sequence). The CDR3 extends over 14 amino acids. The DNA of the CDR3 is TGTGCCAGCCGGCTCTATTTGACGGGAAATGAGCAGTTCTTC. This codes for CASRLYLTGNEQFF.